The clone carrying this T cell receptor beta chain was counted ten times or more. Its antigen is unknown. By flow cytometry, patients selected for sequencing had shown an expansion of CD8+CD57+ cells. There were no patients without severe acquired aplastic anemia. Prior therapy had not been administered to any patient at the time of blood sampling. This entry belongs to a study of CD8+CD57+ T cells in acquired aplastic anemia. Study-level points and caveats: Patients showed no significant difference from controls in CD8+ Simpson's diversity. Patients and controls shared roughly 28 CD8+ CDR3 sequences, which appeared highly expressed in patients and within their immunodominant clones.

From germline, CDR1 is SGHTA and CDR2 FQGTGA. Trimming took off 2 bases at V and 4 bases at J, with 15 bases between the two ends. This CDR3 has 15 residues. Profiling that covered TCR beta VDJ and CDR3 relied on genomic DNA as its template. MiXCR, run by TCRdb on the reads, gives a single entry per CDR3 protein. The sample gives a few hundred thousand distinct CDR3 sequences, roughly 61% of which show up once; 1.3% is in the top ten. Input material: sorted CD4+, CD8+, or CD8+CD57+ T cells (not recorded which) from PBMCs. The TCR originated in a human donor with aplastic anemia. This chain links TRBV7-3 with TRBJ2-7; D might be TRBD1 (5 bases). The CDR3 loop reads CASSLSYGQGYEQYF. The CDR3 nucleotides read TGTGCCAGCAGCTTATCATACGGGCAGGGTTACGAGCAGTACTTC.